This T cell receptor (beta chain) was sequenced during a study of T cell responses to AZD1222 COVID-19 vaccine. Findings and limits, study-wide: It was only after the peak T cell response that any repertoires were sampled. CD4 TCRs covered the whole spike, strongest at regions 160-218 and 743-854.

On this clone: The antigen is not known.

TCRdb keeps only in-frame clones here, not all; method: immunoSEQ multiplex PCR. The sample lists tens of thousands of clones; about 85% were seen once. Sequencing was performed on peripheral blood, taken on day 0 of AZD1222 vaccination. This clonotype was sampled from an adult in good health.

This CDR3 is CASSYSNTGSPAIYF. For the CDR3, the DNA is TGTGCCAGCAGTTACTCGAATACAGGATCACCGGCCATATATTTT. The chain carries TRBV6-5 and TRBJ1-3, with D possibly TRBD1 on 5 matching bases. V lost 0 bases to trimming and J lost 11 bases, with 17 bases between them. CDR1 and CDR2 (germline): MNHEY, SVGAGI. This CDR3 spans 15 amino acids.